Listed here are 9 T cell receptor beta chains from one sample, sequenced in a study of identical twins. TCRdb used MiXCR to reprocess the 5' RACE reads, holding one entry per CDR3 protein. The table includes about 240,000 distinct CDR3 sequences, 9.5% to 15% detected once. This same sample was also taken into another study, of yellow fever vaccine responses in identical twins.

Sample: memory (CD45RO+) T cells sorted from blood. Every receptor here comes from a woman between 18 and 30 years old in good health.

At least ten counts were recorded for this clonotype. This chain links TRBV20-1 with TRBJ2-7; TRBD2 matches 8 bases. The CDR3 is made up of 15 amino acids. Per germline, CDR1 DFQATT and CDR2 SNEGSKA (reference sequence). With 0 bases clipped from V and 4 bases from J, the junction kept 8 bases outside the gene matches. The CDR3 sequence: CSAREWGAGVYEQYF. In DNA, the CDR3 is TGCAGTGCTAGAGAGTGGGGAGCGGGGGTTTACGAGCAGTACTTC.

This clonotype has only a few counts. This chain uses TRBV4-3 with TRBJ2-4, with a tentative D call TRBD2 (5 bases). V lost 1 base and J 1 base, leaving 8 bases between the germline ends. Germline assignment: CDR1 LGHNA and CDR2 YSLEER. The CDR3 loop spans 15 amino acids. The CDR3 bases are TGCGCCAGCAGCCAAGGCGGGTGGGCCAAAAACATTCAGTACTTC. The encoded protein is CASSQGGWAKNIQYF.

The chain links TRBV2 to TRBJ2-3, with D perhaps given as TRBD1 or TRBD2 (5 bases each). The CDR3 consists of 15 residues. The V end lost 5 bases, the J end lost 2 bases, and 14 bases lay between the germline ends. Germline V gene sequence: CDR1 SNHLY, CDR2 FYNNEI. CDR3 region: CASSSPGRTTDTQYF. In nucleotides, the CDR3 is TGTGCCAGCAGTTCACCGGGACGGACCACAGATACGCAGTATTTT.

At least ten counts were recorded for this clonotype. The gene calls are TRBV18 and TRBJ2-2; TRBD2 matches at 7 bases. Germline assignment: CDR1 KGHSH and CDR2 LQKENI. Trimming took 2 bases from V and 0 from J; bases not matched to a gene: 3. This CDR3 region has 16 residues. CDR3 protein: CASSPYLAANTGELFF. CDR3 DNA sequence: TGTGCCAGCTCACCATATCTAGCGGCGAACACCGGGGAGCTGTTTTTT. Full variable domain (outside the CDR3, taken from reference TRBV18 and TRBJ2-2): NAGVMQNPRHLVRRRGQEARLRCSPMKGHSHVYWYRQLPEEGLKFMVYLQKENIIDESGMPKERFSAEFPKEGPSILRIQQVVRGDSAAYFCASSPYLAANTGELFFGEGSRLTVL.

The chain couples TRBV6-1 to TRBJ2-3, with a tentative D call TRBD2 (5 bases). There are 13 residues in the CDR3. Germline CDR1 MNHNS, CDR2 SASEGT. The V end was cut by 7 bases, the J end by 7 bases, with 15 bases between. This CDR3 is CASTETRGYTQYF. CDR3 in DNA: TGTGCCAGCACCGAAACACGAGGGTATACGCAGTATTTT.

This clonotype was seen repeatedly, ten times or more. J is TRBJ2-2 and V is TRBV2; D possibly matches TRBD1 or TRBD2 (7 bases each). Germline V gene lookup returns CDR1 SNHLY and CDR2 FYNNEI. The CDR3 sequence is 15 residues long. The ends were cut back, 6 bases at V and 5 bases at J, with 16 bases in the middle. The CDR3 region has the DNA TGTGCCAGCAGCGCAGGGGGGGGAGGGACCGGGGAGCTGTTTTTT. This sequence encodes CASSAGGGGTGELFF.

The V gene is TRBV5-4, the J gene TRBJ2-4, with TRBD2 identical over 13 bases. J lost 1 base, V lost 2 bases, and 6 bases had no gene match. From germline, CDR1 is SGHNT and CDR2 YYREEE (reference sequence). This CDR3 is built from 18 residues. Here the CDR3 DNA reads TGTGCCAGCAGCTTCCAACTAGCGGGGGGGCAGGCCAAAAACATTCAGTACTTC. Translation: CASSFQLAGGQAKNIQYF.

This clonotype has a handful of counts. The gene calls are TRBV3-1 and TRBJ2-1, with D tentatively TRBD2 (6 bases). The CDR3 contains 15 residues. Looked up from germline, CDR1 is LGHDT and CDR2 is YNNKEL (reference sequence). Trimming stripped 0 bases from V and 4 bases from J, with 10 bases between. The CDR3 coding sequence is TGTGCCAGCAGCCAAGACTTGCTAGCGTACAATGAGCAGTTCTTC. It specifies CASSQDLLAYNEQFF.

This clonotype was seen a few times. In DNA, the CDR3 is TGTGCCAGCAGCCTCAACAGGGGGAGGTATTCACCCCTCCACTTT. Translation: CASSLNRGRYSPLHF. V is TRBV7-2 and J is TRBJ1-6, with 8 bases lining up with TRBD1. V was clipped by 5 bases and J by 8 bases; unmatched bases: 8. This CDR3 has 15 residues. From germline, CDR1 is SGHTA and CDR2 FQGNSA. The complete variable domain, with remaining parts taken from reference TRBV7-2 and TRBJ1-6, reads GAGVSQSPSNKVTEKGKDVELRCDPISGHTALYWYRQSLGQGLEFLIYFQGNSAPDKSGLPSDRFSAERTGGSVSTLTIQRTQQEDSAVYLCASSLNRGRYSPLHFGNGTRLTVT.